This TCR beta chain is from a study of patients and donors after allogeneic stem cell transplantation (dated by TCRdb to the early 2020s). Library generation was performed with RT-PCR. The instrument was a NextSeq 550. Starting from the raw public reads, TCRdb applied fastp trimming at Q25, assembled clones with MiXCR and retained in-frame beta chains. Identical CDR3 proteins give one entry, which carries the most common genes and DNA. Within this sample are hundreds of thousands of distinct CDR3 sequences, with approximately 16% of them counted one time only. Clones ranked in the top ten supply 6.5% to 7.5% of the sample. Note on this clonotype: Its antigen is currently not known. No base qualities exist here, and no much larger clone lies one base off it.

The CDR3, cysteine through phenylalanine, is 15 amino acids long. Only CDR3 DNA remains: 45 bases, in frame from the first base. Relative to germline, V is 2 bases shorter and J is 4 bases shorter, with 16 bases between their ends. CDR1 is given as SGHDT and CDR2 as YYEEEE, both from the germline V gene. The rearranged segments are TRBV5-6 and TRBJ2-7; the D segment may tentatively be TRBD1 or TRBD2, each giving 5 matched bases. The material sequenced was blood, either unsorted or a sorted T cell fraction (not recorded which). The receptor was derived from a human donor who was either an allogeneic HSCT recipient or a stem cell or donor lymphocyte infusion donor (not recorded which). It is not recorded whose cells these are; they may come from a transplant donor. The CDR3 region: CASSLGRRRTYEQYF. The bases read TGTGCCAGCAGCTTAGGACGGAGGCGGACATACGAGCAGTACTTC.